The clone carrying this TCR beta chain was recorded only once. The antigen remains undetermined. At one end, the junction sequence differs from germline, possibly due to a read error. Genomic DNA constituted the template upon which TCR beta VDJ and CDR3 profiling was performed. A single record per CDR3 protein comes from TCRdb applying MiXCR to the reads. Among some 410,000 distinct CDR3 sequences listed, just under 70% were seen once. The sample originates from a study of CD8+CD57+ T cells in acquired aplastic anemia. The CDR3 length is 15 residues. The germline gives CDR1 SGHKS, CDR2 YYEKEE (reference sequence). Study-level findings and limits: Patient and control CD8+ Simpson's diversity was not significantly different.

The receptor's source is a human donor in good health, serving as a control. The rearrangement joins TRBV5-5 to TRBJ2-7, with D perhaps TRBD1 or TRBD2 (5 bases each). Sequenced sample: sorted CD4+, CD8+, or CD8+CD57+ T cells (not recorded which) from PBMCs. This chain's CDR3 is CASSPGWQGDREQYF. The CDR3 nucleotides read TGCGCCAGCAGCCCAGGGTGGCAGGGAGATCGCGAGCAGTACTTC.